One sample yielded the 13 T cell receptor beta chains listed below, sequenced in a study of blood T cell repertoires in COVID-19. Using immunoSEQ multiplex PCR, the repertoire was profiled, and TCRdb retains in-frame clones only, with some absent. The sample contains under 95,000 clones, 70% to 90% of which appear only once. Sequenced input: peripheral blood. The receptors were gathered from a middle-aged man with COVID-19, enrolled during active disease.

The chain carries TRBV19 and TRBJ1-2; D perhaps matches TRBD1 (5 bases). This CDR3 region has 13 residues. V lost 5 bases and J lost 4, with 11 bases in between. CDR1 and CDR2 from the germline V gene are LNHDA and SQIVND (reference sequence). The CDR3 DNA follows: TGTGCCAGTAGTCAGGGATACTCCTATGGCTACACCTTC. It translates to CASSQGYSYGYTF. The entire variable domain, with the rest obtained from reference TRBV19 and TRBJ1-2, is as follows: DGGITQSPKYLFRKEGQNVTLSCEQNLNHDAMYWYRQDPGQGLRLIYYSQIVNDFQKGDIAEGYSVSREKKESFPLTVTSAQKNPTAFYLCASSQGYSYGYTFGSGTRLTVV.

CDR3: CASSLGPRGNSPLHF. CDR3 coding DNA: TGTGCCAGCAGCCTGGGTCCCAGGGGAAATTCACCCCTCCACTTT. V is TRBV28 and J is TRBJ1-6, with D tentatively TRBD1 (6 bases). The CDR3 has 15 amino acids. The ends were cut back, 6 bases at V and 7 bases at J, with 16 bases in the middle. CDR1 and CDR2 from the germline V gene are MDHEN and SYDVKM.

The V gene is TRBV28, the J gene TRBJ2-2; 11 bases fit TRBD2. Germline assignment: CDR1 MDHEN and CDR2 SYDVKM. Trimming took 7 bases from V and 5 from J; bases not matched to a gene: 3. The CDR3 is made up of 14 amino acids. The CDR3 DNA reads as TGTGCCAGCATGACTAGCGGGATTACCGGGGAGCTGTTTTTT. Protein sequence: CASMTSGITGELFF.

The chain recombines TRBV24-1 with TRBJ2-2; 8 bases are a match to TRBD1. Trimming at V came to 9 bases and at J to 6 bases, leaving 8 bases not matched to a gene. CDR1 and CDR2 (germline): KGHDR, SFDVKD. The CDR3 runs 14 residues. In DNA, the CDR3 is TGTGCCACCGGGCAGGGGGCTGTCGCCGGGGAGCTGTTTTTT. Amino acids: CATGQGAVAGELFF.

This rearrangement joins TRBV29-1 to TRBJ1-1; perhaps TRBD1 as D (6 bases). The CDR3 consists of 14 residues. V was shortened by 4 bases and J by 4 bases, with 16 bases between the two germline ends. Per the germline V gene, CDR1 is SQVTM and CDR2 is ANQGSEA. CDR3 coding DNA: TGCAGCGTTGTTTTGGGGGCAGTGGGCACTGAAGCTTTCTTT. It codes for CSVVLGAVGTEAFF.

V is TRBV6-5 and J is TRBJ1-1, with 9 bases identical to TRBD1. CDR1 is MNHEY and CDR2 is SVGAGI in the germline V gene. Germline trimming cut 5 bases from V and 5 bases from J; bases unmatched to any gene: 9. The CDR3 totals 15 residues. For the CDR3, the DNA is TGTGCCAGCAGTAGGAACAGGGGGCGTATAACTGAAGCTTTCTTT. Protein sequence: CASSRNRGRITEAFF.

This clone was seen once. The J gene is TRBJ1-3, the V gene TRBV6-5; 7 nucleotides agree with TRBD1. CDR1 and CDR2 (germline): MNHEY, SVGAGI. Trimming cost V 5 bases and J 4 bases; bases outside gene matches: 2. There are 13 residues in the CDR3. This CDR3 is CASSPGQGNTIYF. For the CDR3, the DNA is TGTGCCAGCAGTCCGGGACAGGGAAACACCATATATTTT.

CDR3 sequence: CASSLRDRSNQPQHF. CDR3 DNA sequence: TGTGCCAGCAGCTTACGGGACAGGAGCAATCAGCCCCAGCATTTT. V usage is TRBV7-8 and J usage is TRBJ1-5, with 8 bases aligning to TRBD1. V dropped 2 bases and J dropped 1; count of bases not matched to a gene: 1. The CDR3 is 15 residues long. Germline assignment: CDR1 SGHVS and CDR2 FQNEAQ.

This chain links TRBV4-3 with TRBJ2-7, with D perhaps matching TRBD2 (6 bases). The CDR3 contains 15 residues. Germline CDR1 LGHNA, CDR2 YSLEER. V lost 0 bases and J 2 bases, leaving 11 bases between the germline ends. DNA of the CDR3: TGCGCCAGCAGCCAAGAGGAGACGGGAGCCTACGAGCAGTACTTC. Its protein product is CASSQEETGAYEQYF.

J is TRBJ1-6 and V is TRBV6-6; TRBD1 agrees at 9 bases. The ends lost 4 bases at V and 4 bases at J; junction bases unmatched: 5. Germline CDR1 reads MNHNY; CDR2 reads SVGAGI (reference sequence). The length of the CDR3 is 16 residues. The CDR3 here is CASSWGQGPYNSPLHF. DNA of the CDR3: TGTGCCAGCAGTTGGGGACAGGGTCCATATAATTCACCCCTCCACTTT.

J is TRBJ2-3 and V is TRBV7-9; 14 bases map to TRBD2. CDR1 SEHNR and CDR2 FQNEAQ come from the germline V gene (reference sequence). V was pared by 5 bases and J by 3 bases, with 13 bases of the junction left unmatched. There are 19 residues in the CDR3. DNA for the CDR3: TGTGCCAGCAGCCCCGGGACTAGCGGGAGAGATTATCGTACAGATACGCAGTATTTT. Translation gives CASSPGTSGRDYRTDTQYF.

In nucleotides, the CDR3 is TGTGCCAGCAGTGGGCACACCTCCACAGATACGCAGTATTTT. This sequence encodes CASSGHTSTDTQYF. This rearrangement joins TRBV2 to TRBJ2-3; D is unclear. Trimming left V 4 bases short and J 2 bases short, with 10 bases between. The germline V gene encodes CDR1 SNHLY and CDR2 FYNNEI. The CDR3 contains 14 residues.

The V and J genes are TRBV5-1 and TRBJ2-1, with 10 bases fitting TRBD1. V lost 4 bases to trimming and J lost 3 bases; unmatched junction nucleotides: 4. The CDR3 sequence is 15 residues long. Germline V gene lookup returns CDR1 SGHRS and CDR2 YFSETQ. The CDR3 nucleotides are TGCGCCAGCAGCCCCGGGACAGGGGACTACAATGAGCAGTTCTTC. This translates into CASSPGTGDYNEQFF.